These 15 T cell receptor beta chains came from one sample sequenced in a study of healthy donors' naive CD4 and CD8 T cells. TCR libraries were built from about 500 ng of total RNA by linear amplification. Using its own MiXCR run on the reads, TCRdb lists one record per CDR3 protein. The sample holds approximately 180,000 distinct CDR3 sequences, about four fifths seen once. The sequenced material came from naive CD4+ and CD8+ T cells sorted from blood, pooled from several donors. The receptors stem from a pool of human donors in good health; the sample pools cells from several healthy donors.

Only one count was recorded for this clonotype. CDR3 in amino acids: CASSPTTYNEQFF. The CDR3 region has the DNA TGTGCCAGCAGTCCGACAACCTACAATGAGCAGTTCTTC. The chain recombines TRBV27 with TRBJ2-1; D call uncertain. There are 13 residues in the CDR3. The V gene lost 5 bases and the J gene lost 2 bases, with 7 bases spanning the gap. The germline V gene has CDR1 MNHEY and CDR2 SMNVEV (reference sequence).

V gene TRBV7-8 combines with J gene TRBJ1-1; TRBD1 matches 8 bases. CDR1 is SGHVS, CDR2 FQNEAQ, per germline. The CDR3 length is 16 residues. Trimming took 5 bases from V and 11 from J; bases not matched to a gene: 19. CDR3 in amino acids: CASSLSRLTPDRDAFF. CDR3 in DNA: TGTGCCAGCAGCCTATCACGTCTAACGCCGGACAGGGATGCTTTCTTT.

The chain combines TRBV29-1 with TRBJ2-7; TRBD2 matches at 8 bases. The CDR3 sequence is 14 residues long. After removal of 6 bases from V and 2 bases from J, the junction contained 9 bases not matched to a gene. The germline V gene encodes CDR1 SQVTM and CDR2 ANQGSEA. The CDR3: CSVASTSGPYEQYF. In DNA, the CDR3 is TGCAGCGTCGCCTCCACTAGCGGACCCTACGAGCAGTACTTC.

A few counts support this clonotype. V and J are TRBV6-5 and TRBJ2-7, with a possible D match to TRBD2 (6 bases). V was trimmed by 5 bases and J by 2 bases, leaving 13 bases between them. Germline V gene data show CDR1 as MNHEY and CDR2 as SVGAGI. CDR3 length equals 14 residues. DNA for the CDR3: TGTGCCAGCAGTCGAACGACTAGAACCTACGAGCAGTACTTC. Translation: CASSRTTRTYEQYF.

The V gene is TRBV29-1, the J gene TRBJ2-7; no clear D gene. Germline V gives CDR1 SQVTM, CDR2 ANQGSEA. This CDR3 is 13 amino acids long. V was cut by 5 bases and J by 0 bases, with 11 bases left in between. This CDR3 reads CSVLSSSSYEQYF. Here the CDR3 DNA reads TGCAGCGTTCTAAGCAGCTCCTCCTACGAGCAGTACTTC.

CDR3 protein: CASNFGGGETQYF. CDR3 DNA sequence: TGTGCCAGCAATTTTGGAGGCGGGGAGACCCAGTACTTC. V gene TRBV12-3 or TRBV12-4 combines with J gene TRBJ2-5, with D tentatively TRBD2 (5 bases). This CDR3 is 13 amino acids long. Trimming took off 7 bases at V and 5 bases at J, with 14 bases between the two ends.

The genes are TRBV29-1 and TRBJ1-1; 7 positions agree with TRBD1. This CDR3 is built from 13 residues. V shed 4 bases, J shed 2 bases, and the junction held 4 bases outside the gene matches. Germline CDR1 reads SQVTM; CDR2 reads ANQGSEA. CDR3 loop: CSVARDRNTEAFF. The CDR3 nucleotides read TGCAGCGTTGCCCGGGACAGAAACACTGAAGCTTTCTTT.

The rearrangement joins TRBV15 to TRBJ1-2; the D gene is possibly TRBD1 (6 bases). V lost 0 bases, J lost 3 bases, and 14 bases lay in between. The CDR3 spans 16 residues. CDR1 LNHNV and CDR2 YYDKDF come from the germline V gene (reference sequence). CDR3 DNA: TGTGCCACCAGCAGAGACCCGGACAGAGTGGACTATGGCTACACCTTC. It codes for CATSRDPDRVDYGYTF.

This chain connects TRBV18 to TRBJ2-7; 7 bases are a match to TRBD1. CDR1 KGHSH and CDR2 LQKENI come from the germline V gene. This CDR3 has 17 amino acids. Germline trimming cut 0 bases from V and 1 base from J; bases unmatched to any gene: 9. The CDR3, as DNA: TGTGCCAGCTCACCACCCTCAGGGGGTGAGGGATCCTACGAGCAGTACTTC. Its translation: CASSPPSGGEGSYEQYF.

This chain uses TRBV5-4 with TRBJ1-1; D is unclear. Germline V gives CDR1 SGHNT, CDR2 YYREEE (reference sequence). CDR3 length: 11 amino acids. V lost 6 bases to trimming and J lost 12 bases, with 15 bases between them. The CDR3 spells CASILGEGTFF. DNA of the CDR3: TGTGCCAGCATCCTGGGAGAGGGAACTTTCTTT.

CDR3: CASSLLRWTVTNNEQFF. CDR3 coding DNA: TGTGCCAGCAGCTTGCTCAGGTGGACCGTGACCAACAATGAGCAGTTCTTC. The J gene is TRBJ2-1, the V gene TRBV5-6; D not certain. This CDR3 contains 17 residues. The ends were cut back, 1 base at V and 5 bases at J, with 19 bases in the middle. The germline CDR1 and CDR2 sequences are SGHDT and YYEEEE.

The chain links TRBV6-5 to TRBJ1-6; D possibly corresponds to TRBD1 (5 bases). Germline V gives CDR1 MNHEY, CDR2 SVGAGI. Deletions cut 4 bases from V and 2 bases from J, with 6 bases between. The CDR3 covers 14 residues. The CDR3 loop is CASSWGPYNSPLHF. The CDR3 DNA follows: TGTGCCAGCAGTTGGGGCCCCTATAATTCACCCCTCCACTTT.

The chain has TRBV30 and TRBJ2-7, with D perhaps being TRBD1 or TRBD2 (5 bases each). The V and J ends lost 1 base and 6 bases respectively, with 13 bases between them. CDR1 and CDR2 from the germline V gene are GTSNPN and SVGIG (reference sequence). The CDR3 spans 13 residues. CDR3 nucleotides: TGTGCCTGGAGTGGAGGGACCGGTGGCGAGCAGTACTTC. This encodes CAWSGGTGGEQYF.

This clonotype was counted only a few times. The CDR3 region has the DNA TGTGCCAGCAGCACCTCCGGACAGCTTCGGTACGAGCAGTACTTC. This codes for CASSTSGQLRYEQYF. The chain joins TRBV5-5 to TRBJ2-7; maybe TRBD1 (6 bases). Trimming removed 4 bases from V and 4 bases from J, with 18 bases in between. The CDR3 sequence is 15 residues long. Germline values: CDR1 SGHKS, CDR2 YYEKEE (reference sequence).

This clonotype turned up a few times. A read error may account for a junction end that differs from germline. The CDR3 reads CASSSPGQGPLF. CDR3 DNA sequence: TGTGCCAGCAGTTCACCGGGACAGGGACCTTTATTT. This chain joins TRBV12-3 or TRBV12-4 and TRBJ1-1; 9 bases agree with TRBD1. The CDR3 length is 12 residues.